This T cell receptor (beta chain) was sequenced during a study of Ad26.COV2.S vaccination and SARS-CoV-2 variants. Study context: In the COV1001 trial, the donor was in the Ad26.COV2.S arm.

Treatment of the sample: roughly 19 received Ad26.COV2.S at low or high dose, single or two shots; about five received placebo; per-sample allocation not given. Samples came from day 63 after the first vaccine or placebo injection. An Ad26 vector that expressed Wuhan-strain SARS-CoV-2 spike constituted the vaccine. On this clone: The antigen is unknown.

The CDR3 spans 16 residues. Deletions cut 0 bases from V and 6 bases from J, with 14 bases between. Germline V gene lookup returns CDR1 KGHDR and CDR2 SFDVKD. Study-wide findings and caveats: Estimates derived from TCR breadth and depth analyses may have underestimated total T cell responses.

Data came from immunoSEQ multiplex PCR; TCRdb stores just in-frame clones and leaves some out. This sample yields 200,000 to 300,000 clones, of which around 87% are seen a single time; about 11% belongs to the top ten. The gene calls are TRBV24-1 and TRBJ2-1; possibly TRBD2 for D (6 bases). The sequencing used peripheral blood, collected in a trial of Ad26.COV2.S vaccine versus placebo. This receptor was identified in a person between 18 and 65 years old who received the Ad26.COV2.S COVID-19 vaccine or a placebo. CDR3 DNA: TGTGCCACCAGTGATTTGCGGGGGACCGAGGGCAATGAGCAGTTCTTC. Translated, it gives CATSDLRGTEGNEQFF.